These T cell receptor beta chains were read from a single sample in a study of Graves' ophthalmopathy and Graves' hyperthyroidism. TCRdb processed the multiplex PCR reads anew with MiXCR; each CDR3 protein has one entry. The sample holds about 370,000 distinct CDR3 sequences, approximately 18% seen once. Sequenced sample: peripheral blood. These receptors all stem from an adult woman with stable Graves' hyperthyroidism. Each CDR3 is given with its conserved first and last residue. The D gene is left open where the match is weak.

D gene | J gene | V gene | CDR3 length | CDR3 protein
. | TRBJ1-2 | TRBV11-2 | 19 | CASSTYLRGQPSKYYGYTF
. | TRBJ1-1 | TRBV6-1 | 14 | CASSQLNRKTEAFF
. | TRBJ1-2 | TRBV12-3/TRBV12-4 | 14 | CASSLGQGGYGYTF
TRBD1 | TRBJ1-2 | TRBV15 | 15 | CATSRETGLNYGYTF
. | TRBJ1-2 | TRBV10-3 | 13 | CAISEGGGYGYTF
. | TRBJ2-7 | TRBV15 | 14 | CATSRDQGGYEQYF
TRBD1 | TRBJ1-1 | TRBV19 | 13 | CASSTDRGREAFF
. | TRBJ2-5 | TRBV2 | 12 | CASQKGEETQYF
. | TRBJ2-4 | TRBV6-1 | 16 | CASKGTIKGAKNIQYF
TRBD1 | TRBJ2-5 | TRBV2 | 15 | CASSLDRARQETQYF
. | TRBJ2-5 | TRBV6-5 | 14 | CASSYWAEQETQYF
. | TRBJ2-5 | TRBV6-2/TRBV6-3 | 11 | CASSYLETQYF
. | TRBJ1-1 | TRBV28 | 16 | CASIPNQAALGTEAFF
. | TRBJ2-7 | TRBV20-1 | 15 | CSARDRREEVYEQYF
TRBD1 | TRBJ1-1 | TRBV12-3/TRBV12-4 | 14 | CASSFDRVITEAFF
TRBD1 | TRBJ2-2 | TRBV18 | 16 | CASSPPGQGISGELFF
. | TRBJ2-7 | TRBV12-3/TRBV12-4 | 13 | CASSFQPNSEQYF
. | TRBJ2-7 | TRBV4-1 | 18 | CASSQLSSRGGYLYEQYF
. | TRBJ2-2 | TRBV11-3 | 14 | CASRGGGITGELFF
TRBD1 | TRBJ1-1 | TRBV6-2/TRBV6-3 | 16 | CASSYPRQGSTTEAFF
. | TRBJ2-5 | TRBV4-1 | 13 | CASRLGPSETQYF
. | TRBJ2-7 | TRBV30 | 14 | CAWSVVGQGHEQYF
. | TRBJ1-1 | TRBV12-3/TRBV12-4 | 14 | CAIARGIASTEAFF
. | TRBJ1-1 | TRBV7-9 | 13 | CALLGGVNTEAFF
. | TRBJ2-4 | TRBV7-2 | 19 | CASSLAVIGQVLAKNIQYF
TRBD1 | TRBJ2-2 | TRBV5-1 | 17 | CASGWKQGAIHTGELFF
. | TRBJ1-6 | TRBV4-3 | 15 | CASSQERTFSSPLHF
. | TRBJ2-7 | TRBV11-2 | 14 | CASSQRAGGYEQYF
. | TRBJ2-7 | TRBV3-1 | 15 | CASSQGGRADYEQYF
TRBD2 | TRBJ2-7 | TRBV2 | 14 | CASSELAGIDEQYF
. | TRBJ2-7 | TRBV7-9 | 17 | CASSIPVVGPSSYEQYF
TRBD2 | TRBJ2-2 | TRBV11-2 | 15 | CASSRTSGRAGELFF
TRBD1 | TRBJ1-1 | TRBV15 | 18 | CATSRDWTGQGGAVEAFF
. | TRBJ1-5 | TRBV4-3 | 16 | CASSLVWGDSNQPQHF
. | TRBJ1-2 | TRBV13 | 17 | CASSEYGQRGLLAGYTF
TRBD1 | TRBJ2-5 | TRBV29-1 | 13 | CSVDGDRLKTQYF
. | TRBJ1-1 | TRBV3-1 | 15 | CASSQVGGANTEAFF
. | TRBJ2-2 | TRBV19 | 16 | CASSIQTGFNTGELFF
. | TRBJ2-2 | TRBV12-5 | 16 | CASGFVLPMNTGELFF